These 18 T cell receptor beta chains originate from one sample sequenced in a study of cytomegalovirus exposure and HLA in healthy donors. Use of 60 Vbeta and 13 Jbeta primers characterized the PCR. Sequencing was performed with immunoSEQ multiplex PCR; in TCRdb, only in-frame clones are kept and a portion is missing. Of roughly 140,000 clones in the sample, approximately 84% were seen once. Sequenced material: PBMCs. The receptors shown here come from a woman aged 55-69 years in good health and CMV-seropositive.

V and J are TRBV7-3 and TRBJ1-5, with a tentative D call TRBD1 (5 bases). The CDR3 is 15 amino acids. Trimming cost V 2 bases and J 2 bases, with 10 bases left between them. Germline assignment: CDR1 SGHTA and CDR2 FQGTGA. The CDR3 DNA reads as TGTGCCAGCAGCTTAGTTGGAGGGGGCAATCAGCCCCAGCATTTT. As protein: CASSLVGGGNQPQHF.

The chain combines TRBV19 with TRBJ1-1; TRBD1 might be the D (6 bases). CDR1 LNHDA and CDR2 SQIVND come from the germline V gene (reference sequence). Deletions cut 5 bases from V and 1 base from J, with 14 bases between. This CDR3 is built from 15 residues. The chain's CDR3 is CASSANRAANTEAFF. CDR3 bases: TGTGCCAGTAGTGCCAACAGGGCGGCGAACACTGAAGCTTTCTTT.

The chain is built from TRBV5-1 and TRBJ2-7; TRBD2 is a possible D gene (6 bases). This CDR3 comprises 14 residues. Deletions cut 4 bases from V and 2 bases from J, with 13 bases between. Germline V gene lookup returns CDR1 SGHRS and CDR2 YFSETQ. The CDR3 region is CASSKRDSTYEQYF. Written as DNA, the CDR3 is TGCGCCAGCAGCAAAAGGGACTCCACCTACGAGCAGTACTTC.

The chain recombines TRBV2 with TRBJ1-2; D gene unclear. V dropped 6 bases and J dropped 7 bases, with 9 bases sitting between them. Germline assignment: CDR1 SNHLY and CDR2 FYNNEI. The CDR3 extends over 11 amino acids. DNA of the CDR3: TGTGCCAGCAGGGAGTCACGTGGCTACACCTTC. It encodes CASRESRGYTF. Full variable domain (rest looked up from reference TRBV2 and TRBJ1-2): EPEVTQTPSHQVTQMGQEVILRCVPISNHLYFYWYRQILGQKVEFLVSFYNNEISEKSEIFDDQFSVERPDGSNFTLKIRSTKLEDSAMYFCASRESRGYTFGSGTRLTVV.

The gene calls are TRBV30 and TRBJ1-1; D uncertain. Germline-derived CDR1 and CDR2 are GTSNPN and SVGIG (reference sequence). The length of the CDR3 is 15 residues. Trimming shortened V by 0 bases and J by 1 base, and 12 bases separated the two germline ends. The CDR3 bases are TGTGCCTGGAGTGTACAAGTCCAGGAGAACACTGAAGCTTTCTTT. Its translation: CAWSVQVQENTEAFF. Variable domain in full (rest from reference TRBV30 and TRBJ1-1): SQTIHQWPATLVQPVGSPLSLECTVEGTSNPNLYWYRQAAGRGLQLLFYSVGIGQISSEVPQNLSASRPQDRQFILSSKKLLLSDSGFYLCAWSVQVQENTEAFFGQGTRLTVV.

The chain carries TRBV6-1 and TRBJ1-5; D remains ambiguous. The CDR3 runs 13 residues. Germline V gene data show CDR1 as MNHNS and CDR2 as SASEGT. The V end lost 7 bases, the J end lost 5 bases, and 12 bases lay between the germline ends. The CDR3 spells CASTEEPYQPQHF. CDR3 nucleotides: TGTGCCAGCACCGAGGAGCCTTATCAGCCCCAGCATTTT.

Points on this clone: The sample has other DNA sequences that encode this CDR3 too. The V gene is TRBV5-4, the J gene TRBJ2-2; 12 bases map to TRBD2. Trimming at V came to 4 bases and at J to 2 bases, leaving 3 bases not matched to a gene. The CDR3 is made up of 16 amino acids. The germline V gene has CDR1 SGHNT and CDR2 YYREEE (reference sequence). DNA of the CDR3: TGTGCCAGCAGCAAGGGACTAGCGGGCAACACCGGGGAGCTGTTTTTT. Amino acids: CASSKGLAGNTGELFF. Complete variable domain (other parts from reference TRBV5-4 and TRBJ2-2): ETGVTQSPTHLIKTRGQQVTLRCSSQSGHNTVSWYQQALGQGPQFIFQYYREEENGRGNFPPRFSGLQFPNYSSELNVNALELDDSALYLCASSKGLAGNTGELFFGEGSRLTVL.

This chain joins TRBV15 and TRBJ1-1; 8 bases fit TRBD1. Trimming cost V 3 bases and J 2 bases; bases outside gene matches: 2. The length of the CDR3 is 14 residues. The germline V gene encodes CDR1 LNHNV and CDR2 YYDKDF (reference sequence). The chain's CDR3 is CATSRGQANTEAFF. The CDR3 DNA is TGTGCCACCAGCAGGGGACAGGCCAACACTGAAGCTTTCTTT. Full variable domain (remainder filled in from reference TRBV15 and TRBJ1-1): DAMVIQNPRYQVTQFGKPVTLSCSQTLNHNVMYWYQQKSSQAPKLLFHYYDKDFNNEADTPDNFQSRRPNTSFCFLDIRSPGLGDTAMYLCATSRGQANTEAFFGQGTRLTVV.

This clone was found a few times. The genes are TRBV6-6 and TRBJ1-1; D gene uncertain. The CDR3 contains 16 residues. Trimming pared 7 bases from V and 1 base from J, leaving 19 bases between. Germline assignment: CDR1 MNHNY and CDR2 SVGAGI (reference sequence). This CDR3 reads CASTYLAGNENTEAFF. CDR3 coding DNA: TGTGCCAGCACCTACCTGGCGGGGAACGAGAACACTGAAGCTTTCTTT.

The chain joins TRBV5-1 to TRBJ2-2, with 7 bases matching TRBD2. The V gene end was trimmed by 3 bases and the J gene end by 3 bases; junction bases not matched to a gene: 8. The CDR3 loop spans 16 amino acids. Germline CDR1 is SGHRS and CDR2 is YFSETQ. CDR3 sequence: CASSSGSGGYTGELFF. The CDR3 DNA reads TGCGCCAGCAGCTCAGGGTCCGGGGGGTACACCGGGGAGCTGTTTTTT.

The chain employs TRBV6-4 and TRBJ2-3; TRBD2 matches at 9 bases. There are 16 residues in the CDR3. Trimming removed 7 bases from V and 3 bases from J; junction bases left unmatched: 11. CDR1 is MRHNA, CDR2 SNTAGT, per germline. This CDR3 is CASKDAAGGPTDTQYF. DNA of the CDR3: TGTGCCAGCAAAGACGCGGCGGGAGGGCCGACAGATACGCAGTATTTT.

The chain carries TRBV7-2 and TRBJ1-2; TRBD1 is a possible D gene (5 bases). CDR1 SGHTA and CDR2 FQGNSA come from the germline V gene. This CDR3 region has 10 residues. V shed 10 bases and J shed 7 bases, with 10 bases lying between them. CDR3 sequence: CAILGGGYTF. CDR3 nucleotides: TGTGCCATCTTGGGGGGTGGCTACACCTTC.

This chain uses TRBV7-2 with TRBJ2-3; D gene uncertain. Germline loops: CDR1 SGHTA, CDR2 FQGNSA. The CDR3 sequence is 14 residues long. Between the trimmed V and J ends, which lost 1 base and 0 bases, there was a span of 5 bases. The CDR3 spells CASSLDRSTDTQYF. CDR3 sequence (DNA): TGTGCCAGCAGCTTAGATAGAAGCACAGATACGCAGTATTTT.

The genes are TRBV6-5 and TRBJ2-7, with D maybe TRBD1 (6 bases). The CDR3 loop spans 12 amino acids. Looked up from germline, CDR1 is MNHEY and CDR2 is SVGAGI. The V end lost 5 bases, the J end lost 5 bases, and 10 bases lay between the germline ends. The CDR3 sequence is CASSRKGDEQYF. The CDR3 coding sequence is TGTGCCAGCAGTAGGAAGGGGGACGAGCAGTACTTC.

V gene TRBV7-3 combines with J gene TRBJ2-5; the D gene is possibly TRBD2 (6 bases). Per the germline V gene, CDR1 is SGHTA and CDR2 is FQGTGA. The germline V and J ends were trimmed by 6 bases and 7 bases, with 15 bases remaining between them. The length of the CDR3 is 13 residues. The CDR3 nucleotides read TGTGCCAGCAGGTCCGGGAGTATGGGGACCCAGTACTTC. This gives the protein CASRSGSMGTQYF.

Comments on this clone: The identical CDR3 is also encoded by other nucleotide sequences in the sample. The chain is built from TRBV28 and TRBJ1-1; D ambiguous. V lost 1 base to trimming and J lost 3 bases, with 3 bases between them. Germline V lookup: CDR1 MDHEN, CDR2 SYDVKM. The CDR3 consists of 12 residues. CDR3 bases: TGTGCCAGCAGTTTATCCGACACTGAAGCTTTCTTT. Translated: CASSLSDTEAFF.

J is TRBJ2-3 and V is TRBV2; 9 nucleotides agree with TRBD1. From germline, CDR1 is SNHLY and CDR2 FYNNEI. Unmatched junction bases numbered 5, after V lost 4 bases and J lost 3 bases. This CDR3 contains 15 residues. As DNA, the CDR3 is TGTGCCAGCAGTGCCGGGACAGGGTGGACAGATACGCAGTATTTT. This codes for CASSAGTGWTDTQYF. Full variable domain (remainder filled in from reference TRBV2 and TRBJ2-3): EPEVTQTPSHQVTQMGQEVILRCVPISNHLYFYWYRQILGQKVEFLVSFYNNEISEKSEIFDDQFSVERPDGSNFTLKIRSTKLEDSAMYFCASSAGTGWTDTQYFGPGTRLTVL.

V and J are TRBV18 and TRBJ1-5; a weak D match, TRBD1 (6 bases). Germline CDR1 and CDR2: KGHSH and LQKENI. The CDR3 covers 15 residues. V was clipped by 0 bases and J by 9 bases, with 15 bases between them. CDR3 in DNA: TGTGCCAGCTCACCACCGACAGGAGCCCTCGGGCCCCAGCATTTT. Translating gives CASSPPTGALGPQHF.